This T cell receptor (beta chain) comes out of a study of T cells in Graves' hyperthyroidism and ophthalmopathy. Stable Graves' hyperthyroidism meant no ophthalmopathy progression within 18 months. Each patient was aged 18 to 65 and had newly diagnosed hyperthyroidism of under 2 months' duration. Broader study findings: Most expanded thyroid clonotypes above 0.001 also appeared in blood.

This CDR3 has 13 residues. V was clipped by 3 bases and J by 5 bases, with 11 bases between them. What was amplified from RNA transcripts were TCR beta CDR3 regions. TCR CDR3 regions were first amplified by RT-PCR with HTBI primers. TCRdb recomputed calls from the multiplex PCR reads with MiXCR, one row per CDR3 protein. The sample shows some 700,000 distinct CDR3 sequences, roughly 17% of them seen only once. This clonotype has a count of ten or more. Its antigen is unknown. The V and J genes are TRBV12-3 or TRBV12-4 and TRBJ2-7, with D unclear. Source material: blood. The sequence came from a man in his fifties or sixties with Graves' hyperthyroidism. CDR3 in amino acids: CASSLNGPDEQYF. The CDR3 coding sequence is TGTGCCAGCAGTTTGAACGGCCCTGACGAGCAGTACTTC.